These 14 T cell receptor beta chains share one sample of origin, sequenced in a study of shared clonotypes between healthy human individuals. This table comes from immunoSEQ multiplex PCR, and its TCRdb copy is limited to in-frame clones, with some not included. The table lists about 2.3 million clones, more than 85% of them singletons. The sample consisted of naive CD4+ T cells from PBMCs. Subset in this sample: CD45RA+ positively selected. The receptors were sampled from a man aged 18 to 29 in good health. Some clones in this sample may be carry-over from other donors' samples.

The chain couples TRBV4-1 to TRBJ2-7; TRBD2 agrees at 9 bases. CDR3 length: 15 amino acids. V gave up 4 bases and J gave up 4 bases; unmatched junction bases: 8. CDR1 is MGHRA and CDR2 is YSYEKL in the germline V gene. The CDR3 DNA sequence: TGCGCCAGCAGCCGCACGACTAGCGGACCGTACGAGCAGTACTTC. Translating gives CASSRTTSGPYEQYF.

The chain couples TRBV5-1 to TRBJ1-1; D is uncertain. The CDR3 is 14 residues long. The germline V and J ends were trimmed by 1 base and 2 bases, with 9 bases remaining between them. Germline V gene data show CDR1 as SGHRS and CDR2 as YFSETQ. The CDR3 bases are TGCGCCAGCAGCTTGAGGGTGGATAACACTGAAGCTTTCTTT. Translation: CASSLRVDNTEAFF.

About this clone itself: Other DNA sequences in this sample translate to the same CDR3. This chain uses TRBV5-1 with TRBJ2-1, with 7 bases lining up with TRBD2. The CDR3 extends over 15 amino acids. The V and J ends lost 3 bases and 3 bases, in that order; junction bases with no gene match: 6. Germline V gives CDR1 SGHRS, CDR2 YFSETQ. The CDR3 nucleotides are TGCGCCAGCAGCTCCCTGTCTAGCGGCTACAATGAGCAGTTCTTC. Translated, it gives CASSSLSSGYNEQFF.

V gene TRBV27 combines with J gene TRBJ2-2; TRBD2 matches 9 bases. V trimming: 2 bases; J trimming: 4 bases; junction bases outside the gene matches: 5. This CDR3 comprises 16 residues. Germline CDR1 reads MNHEY; CDR2 reads SMNVEV (reference sequence). For the CDR3, the DNA is TGTGCCAGCAGTTTAAATAGCGGGAGTCCCACCGGGGAGCTGTTTTTT. It yields the protein CASSLNSGSPTGELFF.

The chain recombines TRBV30 with TRBJ1-4, with no clear D. Trimming took 3 bases from V and 8 from J, leaving 13 bases between them. The CDR3 loop spans 13 amino acids. Germline V gene data show CDR1 as GTSNPN and CDR2 as SVGIG (reference sequence). The CDR3 region has the DNA TGTGCCTGGAGCCCCGAGGGAGGAGAAAAACTGTTTTTT. It yields the protein CAWSPEGGEKLFF.

J is TRBJ1-5 and V is TRBV5-1, with D maybe TRBD1 (5 bases). The CDR3 consists of 15 residues. The ends were cut back, 0 bases at V and 5 bases at J, with 12 bases in the middle. Germline V gene data show CDR1 as SGHRS and CDR2 as YFSETQ. This CDR3 reads CASSLAGRDDQPQHF. Here the CDR3 DNA reads TGCGCCAGCAGCTTGGCCGGCAGGGATGATCAGCCCCAGCATTTT.

As regards this clone: Other DNA sequences from this sample encode an identical CDR3 as well. The V and J genes are TRBV14 and TRBJ1-5; possible D gene TRBD1, 6 bases. This CDR3 comprises 14 residues. CDR1 SGHDN and CDR2 FVKESK come from the germline V gene. Trimming cost V 2 bases and J 4 bases, with 9 bases left between them. CDR3 nucleotides: TGTGCCAGCAGCCAACTAGGGGGGAATCAGCCCCAGCATTTT. Its protein product is CASSQLGGNQPQHF.

This CDR3 is CASGLTYEQYF. The CDR3 region has the DNA TGTGCCAGCGGGCTTACCTACGAGCAGTACTTC. The chain joins TRBV7-9 to TRBJ2-7; D unresolved. CDR3 length: 11 residues. V was trimmed by 8 bases and J by 2 bases, leaving 7 bases between them. Looked up from germline, CDR1 is SEHNR and CDR2 is FQNEAQ (reference sequence).

The J gene is TRBJ2-5, the V gene TRBV29-1, with 12 bases lining up with TRBD1. J gave up 5 bases and V 7 bases, and 5 bases lay outside the gene matches. CDR3 length: 13 amino acids. Germline V gene lookup returns CDR1 SQVTM and CDR2 ANQGSEA. Here the CDR3 DNA reads TGCAGCGGGGGGACAGGGGGCTGGGAGACCCAGTACTTC. Amino acid sequence: CSGGTGGWETQYF.

J is TRBJ2-7 and V is TRBV2; tentative D call: TRBD1 (6 bases). The CDR3 covers 13 residues. The V gene lost 3 bases and the J gene lost 5 bases, with 11 bases spanning the gap. Germline lookup yields CDR1 SNHLY and CDR2 FYNNEI. CDR3: CASSEDRSHEQYF. DNA of the CDR3: TGTGCCAGCAGTGAGGACAGAAGCCACGAGCAGTACTTC.

The V and J genes are TRBV30 and TRBJ1-3; D remains ambiguous. The CDR3 runs 14 residues. Germline loops: CDR1 GTSNPN, CDR2 SVGIG (reference sequence). With 1 base removed from V and 0 bases from J, the gap between germline ends came to 7 bases. The CDR3 loop reads CAWSEGISGNTIYF. CDR3 DNA sequence: TGTGCCTGGAGTGAAGGCATCTCTGGAAACACCATATATTTT.

The chain joins TRBV18 to TRBJ2-7, with a possible D match to TRBD1 (5 bases). CDR3 length: 14 residues. Germline lookup yields CDR1 KGHSH and CDR2 LQKENI. V gave up 6 bases and J gave up 5 bases, with 17 bases separating them. The CDR3 protein is CASSQGDGSHEQYF. CDR3 nucleotide sequence: TGTGCCAGCTCCCAAGGGGATGGTTCCCACGAGCAGTACTTC. The variable domain in full, completed from reference TRBV18 and TRBJ2-7, reads NAGVMQNPRHLVRRRGQEARLRCSPMKGHSHVYWYRQLPEEGLKFMVYLQKENIIDESGMPKERFSAEFPKEGPSILRIQQVVRGDSAAYFCASSQGDGSHEQYFGPGTRLTVT.

With regard to this clone: Distinct nucleotide sequences in the sample also encode this CDR3. In DNA, the CDR3 is TGTGCCAGCAGCTTAGGCACGGCCTCCTACAATGAGCAGTTCTTC. This gives the protein CASSLGTASYNEQFF. The rearrangement links TRBV7-3 to TRBJ2-1; no reliable D call. This CDR3 has 15 amino acids. V gave up 2 bases and J gave up 0 bases, with 8 bases separating them. Germline V gene sequence: CDR1 SGHTA, CDR2 FQGTGA.

The V and J genes are TRBV19 and TRBJ1-1; 12 positions match TRBD1. The CDR3 extends over 17 amino acids. With V trimmed by 7 bases and J by 4 bases, 13 bases remained unmatched. Looked up from germline, CDR1 is LNHDA and CDR2 is SQIVND (reference sequence). The CDR3 bases are TGTGCCAGTACCACCTCTCCGGGACAGGGGGCATTCACTGAAGCTTTCTTT. Its protein product is CASTTSPGQGAFTEAFF.